This T cell receptor (beta chain) was recorded in a study of post-analysis software for immune sequencing data. Study conclusions and caveats: F measure grouped same-batch samples tightly together. Controls had significantly higher normalized Chao1 diversity than multiple sclerosis patients. There were four or five TRBV segments more frequent in patients than controls, and TRBV5-6, TRBV5-1 and TRBV20-1 were among them.

The germline gives CDR1 LGHNA, CDR2 YSLEER. Trimming stripped 0 bases from V and 2 bases from J, with 11 bases between. The CDR3 is 15 residues long. This clonotype was detected a few times. Its antigen is not known. Built from TCR beta cDNA, the libraries had unique molecular identifiers in them. TCRdb processed the PCR reads anew with MiXCR; each CDR3 protein has one entry. The repertoire holds roughly 400,000 distinct CDR3 sequences, with about 39% as singletons. The sample taken for sequencing was blood. The clonotype originates from a girl aged 2 to 10 with multiple sclerosis. This chain connects TRBV4-3 to TRBJ2-7; D is unresolved. CDR3 sequence (DNA): TGCGCCAGCAGCCAAGATACGGAAATCACCTACGAGCAGTACTTC. Translating it yields CASSQDTEITYEQYF.